The 24 T cell receptor beta chains reported below all come from one sample, sequenced in a study of T cells in Graves' hyperthyroidism and ophthalmopathy. What was amplified from RNA transcripts were TCR beta CDR3 regions. First-round RT-PCR with HTBI primers amplified the TCR CDR3 region. TCRdb redid the calling of the multiplex PCR reads with MiXCR, one entry per CDR3 protein. The table includes hundreds of thousands of distinct CDR3 sequences, over 35% detected once. Sequenced material: blood. All receptors come from a man between 18 and 29 years old with Graves' hyperthyroidism.

Note on this clonotype: A much bigger clone sits one base away, suggesting this may be a read error. This chain connects TRBV7-9 to TRBJ2-7; 8 positions agree with TRBD1. The CDR3 extends over 15 amino acids. In germline, CDR1 is SEHNR, CDR2 FQNEAQ (reference sequence). Trimming at V came to 4 bases and at J to 9 bases, leaving 14 bases not matched to a gene. In nucleotides, the CDR3 is TGTGCCAGCAGCTCCGGACAGGGTAAGAACGACGGGCAGTACTTC. Its translation is CASSSGQGKNDGQYF.

This clonotype occurred many times. The chain carries TRBV29-1 and TRBJ2-2; 12 bases are a match to TRBD2. J was trimmed by 0 bases and V by 3 bases; bases with no gene match: 5. CDR1 is SQVTM and CDR2 is ANQGSEA in the germline V gene. The CDR3 extends over 17 amino acids. The CDR3 loop reads CSVDGLAGGSNTGELFF. CDR3 DNA sequence: TGCAGCGTTGATGGGCTAGCGGGAGGGTCGAACACCGGGGAGCTGTTTTTT.

The CDR3 here is CASRSAFDSTQETQYF. In DNA form, the CDR3 reads TGTGCCAGCAGGTCCGCCTTCGACAGTACCCAAGAGACCCAGTACTTC. V usage is TRBV19 and J usage is TRBJ2-5, with a weak D call TRBD1 (5 bases). Germline CDR1 reads LNHDA; CDR2 reads SQIVND (reference sequence). The CDR3 runs to 16 residues. The V and J ends lost 9 bases and 1 base respectively, with 21 bases between them.

This clonotype was observed a handful of times. The chain uses TRBV27 and TRBJ1-1; D perhaps matches TRBD1 (5 bases). Germline CDR1 reads MNHEY; CDR2 reads SMNVEV (reference sequence). Deletions cut 7 bases from V and 0 bases from J, with 15 bases between. The CDR3 runs to 15 residues. The CDR3 loop is CASIDRGGLNTEAFF. CDR3 nucleotide sequence: TGTGCCAGCATCGACCGGGGGGGATTGAACACTGAAGCTTTCTTT.

There are many counts of this clonotype. The rearrangement joins TRBV15 to TRBJ2-7, with 12 bases that match TRBD2. The CDR3 has 16 residues. J lost 5 bases, V lost 1 base, and 6 bases had no gene match. Germline CDR1 is LNHNV and CDR2 is YYDKDF (reference sequence). CDR3 sequence: CATSRASGLAGNEQYF. CDR3 nucleotide sequence: TGTGCCACCAGCAGAGCTTCGGGACTAGCGGGTAACGAGCAGTACTTC.

J is TRBJ2-1 and V is TRBV2, with 9 positions matching TRBD1. The germline V gene encodes CDR1 SNHLY and CDR2 FYNNEI. V dropped 8 bases and J dropped 8; count of bases not matched to a gene: 7. CDR3 length equals 13 residues. CDR3 sequence reads: CASAQDRGDEQFF. The CDR3 coding sequence is TGTGCCAGCGCACAGGACAGGGGCGATGAGCAGTTCTTC.

This clonotype was seen only a few times. The chain links TRBV5-6 to TRBJ2-7; D gene ambiguous. Trimming pared 8 bases from V and 2 bases from J, leaving 11 bases between. The CDR3 is made up of 12 amino acids. The germline V gene has CDR1 SGHDT and CDR2 YYEEEE. Here the CDR3 DNA reads TGTGCCAGAACACTGACCCCCTACGAGCAGTACTTC. Encoded protein: CARTLTPYEQYF.

The J gene is TRBJ1-4, the V gene TRBV7-2; unclear D gene. The germline V gene encodes CDR1 SGHTA and CDR2 FQGNSA. The CDR3 is made up of 16 amino acids. The germline V and J ends were trimmed by 5 bases and 3 bases, with 16 bases remaining between them. The CDR3 sequence is CASSSDLHKSNEKLFF. CDR3 DNA: TGTGCCAGCAGCAGCGATTTACATAAGTCTAATGAAAAACTGTTTTTT.

A few counts support this clonotype. The chain is built from TRBV15 and TRBJ2-5; D is tentatively TRBD1 or TRBD2 (5 bases each). The CDR3 spans 16 residues. The germline V gene encodes CDR1 LNHNV and CDR2 YYDKDF (reference sequence). V gave up 3 bases and J gave up 3 bases, with 17 bases separating them. In nucleotides, the CDR3 is TGTGCCACCAGCAGGTGGGGGAGCGGAGAAGAAGAGACCCAGTACTTC. Amino acids: CATSRWGSGEEETQYF.

The rearrangement joins TRBV7-9 to TRBJ2-2; the D gene is possibly TRBD1 (6 bases). V was clipped by 4 bases and J by 7 bases, with 16 bases between them. CDR1 is SEHNR, CDR2 FQNEAQ, per germline (reference sequence). This CDR3 contains 15 residues. The CDR3, as DNA: TGTGCCAGCAGCTCAGGGGCGCCGAGCGGCGGGGAGCTGTTTTTT. Its translation is CASSSGAPSGGELFF.

This clonotype has more than one count but fewer than ten. This sequence joins TRBV10-3 and TRBJ1-1; possibly TRBD1 for D (5 bases). V shed 0 bases and J shed 4 bases, with 9 bases lying between them. CDR1 and CDR2 (germline): ENHRY, SYGVKD. CDR3 length: 14 amino acids. The CDR3 DNA is TGTGCCATCAGTGAGTCGGGCGGGGGCACTGAAGCTTTCTTT. Its translation is CAISESGGGTEAFF.

V is TRBV7-3 and J is TRBJ2-7; D not resolved. The ends were cut back, 5 bases at V and 0 bases at J, with 14 bases in the middle. The CDR3 is 15 residues long. Germline V gene lookup returns CDR1 SGHTA and CDR2 FQGTGA. The CDR3 loop reads CASSQDPRSSYEQYF. The DNA of the CDR3 is TGTGCCAGCAGCCAAGATCCCCGTAGCTCCTACGAGCAGTACTTC.

The chain couples TRBV12-3 or TRBV12-4 to TRBJ1-1; D ambiguous. CDR3 length equals 15 residues. V was trimmed by 6 bases and J by 0 bases, leaving 14 bases between them. CDR3 nucleotides: TGTGCCAGCAGCCCCGGAGCAGGCCTGAACACTGAAGCTTTCTTT. Its translation is CASSPGAGLNTEAFF.

The CDR3 sequence is CASRVQGKVGYTF. In DNA form, the CDR3 reads TGTGCCAGCAGGGTACAGGGGAAGGTTGGCTACACCTTC. The chain has TRBV6-5 and TRBJ1-2, with 7 positions matching TRBD1. Germline V gene lookup returns CDR1 MNHEY and CDR2 SVGAGI. The CDR3 covers 13 residues. After removal of 6 bases from V and 7 bases from J, the junction contained 8 bases not matched to a gene.

This clonotype was counted ten times or more. The chain has TRBV29-1 and TRBJ1-2; the match to TRBD1 covers 12 bases. Germline V gene lookup returns CDR1 SQVTM and CDR2 ANQGSEA. The CDR3 loop spans 16 amino acids. V lost 6 bases and J lost 3; bases outside the gene matches: 11. CDR3 loop: CSVLGTGGRQDYGYTF. The CDR3 nucleotides read TGCAGCGTACTGGGGACAGGGGGCCGTCAGGACTATGGCTACACCTTC.

The V and J genes are TRBV7-9 and TRBJ1-4, with D perhaps matching TRBD1 (5 bases). The CDR3 consists of 13 residues. From germline, CDR1 is SEHNR and CDR2 FQNEAQ (reference sequence). Trimming removed 4 bases at V and 7 bases at J, with 10 bases between. CDR3 coding DNA: TGTGCCAGCAGCTGGGGGGACGGTGAAAAACTGTTTTTT. It yields the protein CASSWGDGEKLFF.

The rearrangement uses TRBV25-1 and TRBJ1-4; perhaps TRBD1 as D (5 bases). The germline V gene encodes CDR1 MGHDK and CDR2 SYGVNS. CDR3 length: 14 residues. The CDR3 sequence is CAREWERGSEKLFF. The CDR3 DNA reads as TGTGCTAGAGAGTGGGAGAGGGGTTCTGAAAAACTGTTTTTT. The whole variable domain, remainder taken from reference TRBV25-1 and TRBJ1-4, is EADIYQTPRYLVIGTGKKITLECSQTMGHDKMYWYQQDPGMELHLIHYSYGVNSTEKGDLSSESTVSRIRTEHFPLTLESARPSHTSQYLCAREWERGSEKLFFGSGTQLSVL.

The count of this clonotype is one. The chain joins TRBV7-9 to TRBJ1-1; a weak D match, TRBD1 (6 bases). CDR3 length: 15 amino acids. Germline V CDR1 and CDR2: SEHNR, FQNEAQ (reference sequence). Trimming stripped 2 bases from V and 4 bases from J, with 14 bases between. CDR3 nucleotides: TGTGCCAGCAGCTTAATCAAGGGGGAAGGCACTGAAGCTTTCTTT. Protein sequence: CASSLIKGEGTEAFF.

This chain links TRBV29-1 with TRBJ2-1; the D is unclear. Per germline, CDR1 SQVTM and CDR2 ANQGSEA. V dropped 3 bases and J dropped 2 bases, with 8 bases sitting between them. The CDR3 length is 13 residues. CDR3 in amino acids: CSVEAITYNEQFF. The CDR3 coding sequence is TGCAGCGTTGAGGCCATCACCTACAATGAGCAGTTCTTC.

In this sample, this clonotype turned up many times. This chain joins TRBV2 and TRBJ1-5; weak D call: TRBD1 (6 bases). Trimming removed 3 bases from V and 3 bases from J, with 9 bases in between. Per germline, CDR1 SNHLY and CDR2 FYNNEI. This CDR3 is built from 14 residues. CDR3 sequence reads: CASSDRGTNQPQHF. The DNA for the CDR3 is TGTGCCAGCAGTGACAGGGGCACCAATCAGCCCCAGCATTTT.

The chain has TRBV25-1 and TRBJ1-2; tentative D call: TRBD1 (5 bases). Germline CDR1 MGHDK, CDR2 SYGVNS. This CDR3 comprises 15 residues. Trimming stripped 3 bases from V and 0 bases from J, with 11 bases between. In DNA, the CDR3 is TGTGCCAGCAGTGACCAGGGAAGCCCTAACTATGGCTACACCTTC. This gives the protein CASSDQGSPNYGYTF.

The V and J genes are TRBV13 and TRBJ2-7; no clear D gene. CDR1 is PRHDT, CDR2 FYEKMQ, per germline (reference sequence). Between the trimmed V and J ends, which lost 0 bases and 0 bases, there was a span of 12 bases. The CDR3 is made up of 16 amino acids. In DNA form, the CDR3 reads TGTGCCAGCAGCTTAGGGAACCCAAAAATCTCCTACGAGCAGTACTTC. Protein sequence: CASSLGNPKISYEQYF.

This clonotype was detected only a few times. The chain is built from TRBV2 and TRBJ2-5; D unresolved. V dropped 4 bases and J dropped 5 bases, with 14 bases sitting between them. This CDR3 is built from 14 residues. Germline V gene data show CDR1 as SNHLY and CDR2 as FYNNEI. The CDR3 DNA reads TGTGCCAGCAGTGGGGATCGGTGGGTGGAGACCCAGTACTTC. Translated, it gives CASSGDRWVETQYF. Filled out from reference TRBV2 and TRBJ2-5, the complete variable domain reads EPEVTQTPSHQVTQMGQEVILRCVPISNHLYFYWYRQILGQKVEFLVSFYNNEISEKSEIFDDQFSVERPDGSNFTLKIRSTKLEDSAMYFCASSGDRWVETQYFGPGTRLLVL.

This chain joins TRBV7-9 and TRBJ2-2, with 7 bases that match TRBD1. Germline assignment: CDR1 SEHNR and CDR2 FQNEAQ (reference sequence). The V gene end was trimmed by 5 bases and the J gene end by 5 bases; junction bases not matched to a gene: 8. The CDR3 runs 15 residues. The CDR3 DNA follows: TGTGCCAGCAGCAATCGGGACAGAGAAACCGGGGAGCTGTTTTTT. This encodes CASSNRDRETGELFF.